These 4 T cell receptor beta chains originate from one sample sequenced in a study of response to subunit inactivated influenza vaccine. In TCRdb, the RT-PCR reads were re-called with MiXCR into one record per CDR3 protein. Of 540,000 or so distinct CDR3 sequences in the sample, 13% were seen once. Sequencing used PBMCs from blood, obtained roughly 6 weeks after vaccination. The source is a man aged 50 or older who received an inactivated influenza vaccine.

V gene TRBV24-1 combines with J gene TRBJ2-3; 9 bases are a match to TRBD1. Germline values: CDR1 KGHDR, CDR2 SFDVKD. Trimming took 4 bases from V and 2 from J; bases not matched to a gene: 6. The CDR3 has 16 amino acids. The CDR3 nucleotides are TGTGCCACCAGTGACCCCCCACAGGGGGCCACAGATACGCAGTATTTT. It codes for CATSDPPQGATDTQYF.

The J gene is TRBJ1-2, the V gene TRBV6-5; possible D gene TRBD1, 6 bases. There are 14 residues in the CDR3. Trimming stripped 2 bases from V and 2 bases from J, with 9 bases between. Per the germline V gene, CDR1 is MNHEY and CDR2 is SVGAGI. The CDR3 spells CASSYRQENYGYTF. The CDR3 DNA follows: TGTGCCAGCAGTTACCGACAGGAAAACTATGGCTACACCTTC.

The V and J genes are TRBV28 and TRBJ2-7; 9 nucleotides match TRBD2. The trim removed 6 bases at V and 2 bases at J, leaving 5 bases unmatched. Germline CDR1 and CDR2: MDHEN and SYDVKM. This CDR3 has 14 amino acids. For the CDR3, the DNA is TGTGCCAGCAGGCGCCTAGCGGGACCCTACGAGCAGTACTTC. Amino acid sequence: CASRRLAGPYEQYF.

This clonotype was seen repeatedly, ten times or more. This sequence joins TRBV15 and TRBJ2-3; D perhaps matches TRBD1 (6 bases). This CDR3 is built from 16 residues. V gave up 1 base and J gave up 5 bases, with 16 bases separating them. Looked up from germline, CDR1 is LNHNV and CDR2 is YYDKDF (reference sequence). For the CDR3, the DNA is TGTGCCACCAGCAGAGCCAGCAGCGAAGGGGGAGATACGCAGTATTTT. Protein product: CATSRASSEGGDTQYF.